The present TCR beta chain was sequenced within a study of blood T cell repertoires in COVID-19. Study as a whole: Some COVID-19 samples were acute and others convalescent; all came from the United States, Italy and Spain. Sources were T cells, B-cell-depleted T cells, or PBMCs; the material itself was cDNA or gDNA.

The length of the CDR3 is 15 residues. Germline CDR1 MNHEY, CDR2 SVGAGI. Trimming shortened V by 7 bases and J by 0 bases, and 10 bases separated the two germline ends. In the authors' methods: The assay estimated nucleated cells by amplifying reference gene primers. Assay: immunoSEQ multiplex PCR; the TCRdb copy retains only in-frame clones and omits some. The V and J calls and clone size are taken from that table; D and trimming were inferred from the DNA. The top ten hold around 7% of the sample, which has 85,000 to 95,000 clones, more than 75% seen once. Sample: peripheral blood. The sequence derives from a human donor with acute or convalescent COVID-19. The donor label of this sample is uncertain. The chain links TRBV6-5 to TRBJ1-6; no clear D. In nucleotides, the CDR3 is TGTGCCAGCACACAGACGAGCTCCTATAATTCACCCCTCCACTTT. Translation gives CASTQTSSYNSPLHF.